These 20 T cell receptor beta chains were sequenced from one sample in a study of blood T cells in healthy people across ages. The use of a sample-barcoded 5' primer and a J-beta primer mix characterized a second PCR of roughly 7 to 11 cycles. TCRdb re-analysed the 5' RACE reads in MiXCR, keeping a single row per CDR3 protein. The table lists about 1.5 million distinct CDR3 sequences, approximately 43% of them singletons. The sequenced material came from blood. All receptors derive from a woman aged 18-30 years in good health.

This clonotype appeared once. The gene calls are TRBV5-1 and TRBJ1-2, with a tentative D call TRBD1 (5 bases). V was cut by 5 bases and J by 10 bases, with 33 bases left in between. Per germline, CDR1 SGHRS and CDR2 YFSETQ. CDR3 length: 18 residues. CDR3 nucleotides: TGCGCCAGCAGATTAGCTCCAGCAGGGCCGGGTTTCTCGTTTATCTACACCTTC. Translation gives CASRLAPAGPGFSFIYTF.

This clonotype was seen only a few times. The chain has TRBV12-3 or TRBV12-4 and TRBJ1-5, with a weak D call TRBD1 (6 bases). CDR3 length: 16 residues. Between the trimmed V and J ends, which lost 5 bases and 4 bases, there was a span of 18 bases. The CDR3: CASSPTKTGGNQPQHF. In DNA, the CDR3 is TGTGCCAGCAGTCCAACGAAGACAGGAGGGAATCAGCCCCAGCATTTT.

At least ten counts were recorded for this clonotype. V is TRBV29-1 and J is TRBJ2-1, with a possible D match to TRBD1 (6 bases). CDR3 length: 16 amino acids. V was trimmed by 5 bases and J by 4 bases, leaving 21 bases between them. Per the germline V gene, CDR1 is SQVTM and CDR2 is ANQGSEA. The CDR3, as DNA: TGCAGCGTTTCTCCTCCCGGGACAAGAGGATACAATGAGCAGTTCTTC. This gives the protein CSVSPPGTRGYNEQFF.

This sequence joins TRBV29-1 and TRBJ1-2; 8 bases fit TRBD1. The CDR3 consists of 13 residues. Looked up from germline, CDR1 is SQVTM and CDR2 is ANQGSEA. The CDR3 nucleotides read TGCTCTGGGTGGACAGGGTTTCTTGACGGCTACACCTTC. Translating gives CSGWTGFLDGYTF.

This clonotype was seen only a few times. The chain recombines TRBV20-1 with TRBJ2-7; no clear D. Between the trimmed V and J ends, which lost 0 bases and 2 bases, there was a span of 8 bases. The germline CDR1 and CDR2 sequences are DFQATT and SNEGSKA (reference sequence). CDR3 size: 13 residues. CDR3 residues: CSAREGYPYEQYF. CDR3 nucleotides: TGCAGTGCTAGAGAGGGATATCCCTACGAGCAGTACTTC.

The chain joins TRBV28 to TRBJ2-1; TRBD1 or TRBD2 may be the D gene (5 bases each). The germline V gene has CDR1 MDHEN and CDR2 SYDVKM. The CDR3 is made up of 15 amino acids. Trimming cost V 7 bases and J 4 bases, with 17 bases left between them. CDR3: CASTFTRTYYNEQFF. The DNA for the CDR3 is TGTGCCAGCACCTTTACTAGGACATATTACAATGAGCAGTTCTTC.

This clonotype was seen more than once but under ten times. The J gene is TRBJ1-5, the V gene TRBV21-1; the table assigns TRBD1, which was not confirmed against the DNA. TRBV21-1 is listed as a pseudogene. The CDR3 length is 19 residues. The DNA for the CDR3 is TGTGCCAGCAGCAAAGGGGGACAGGGGGTCTCCGTTGACAATCAGCCCCAGCATTTT. It yields the protein CASSKGGQGVSVDNQPQHF.

Note on this clonotype: One end of the junction varies from germline; a read error may be responsible. This CDR3 reads CSSSLRETQYF. CDR3 nucleotides: TGTTCCAGCAGTTTGAGAGAGACCCAGTACTTC. J is TRBJ2-5 and V is TRBV12-3 or TRBV12-4, with no clear D. This CDR3 spans 11 amino acids.

The chain recombines TRBV6-5 with TRBJ2-5, with TRBD2 as a possible D gene (5 bases). There are 14 residues in the CDR3. Trimming stripped 6 bases from V and 0 bases from J, with 11 bases between. Germline assignment: CDR1 MNHEY and CDR2 SVGAGI. The CDR3 spells CASRTSSHQETQYF. CDR3 DNA sequence: TGTGCCAGCAGGACCTCTAGCCACCAAGAGACCCAGTACTTC.

This clonotype occurred many times. V gene TRBV12-3 or TRBV12-4 combines with J gene TRBJ1-4; D call uncertain. The CDR3 totals 11 residues. V was trimmed by 5 bases and J by 7 bases, leaving 5 bases between them. The CDR3 DNA is TGTGCCAGCAGTCCAGGTGAAAAACTGTTTTTT. Translating it yields CASSPGEKLFF.

This clonotype was counted a few times. V gene TRBV7-3 combines with J gene TRBJ2-1; 10 bases are shared with TRBD2. Germline lookup yields CDR1 SGHTA and CDR2 FQGTGA. This CDR3 is 14 amino acids long. With V trimmed by 8 bases and J by 9 bases, 10 bases remained unmatched. Written as DNA, the CDR3 is TGTGCCAGCGGTCTAGCGGGAGCTTGGAGTGAGCAGTTCTTC. It translates to CASGLAGAWSEQFF.

V gene TRBV20-1 combines with J gene TRBJ1-5, with TRBD1 as a possible D gene (5 bases). Germline V lookup: CDR1 DFQATT, CDR2 SNEGSKA (reference sequence). The CDR3 has 17 residues. Trimming removed 4 bases from V and 0 bases from J, with 19 bases in between. CDR3: CSAISGLQRNSNQPQHF. CDR3 nucleotides: TGCAGTGCTATCTCGGGACTCCAGAGGAATAGCAATCAGCCCCAGCATTTT.

The chain employs TRBV27 and TRBJ2-4; 10 nucleotides align to TRBD2. TRBJ2-7 explains the end of the DNA better; the J call may be wrong. The CDR3 covers 16 residues. Germline CDR1 MNHEY, CDR2 SMNVEV (reference sequence). The CDR3 region is CASSLGPGTSDYEQYF. DNA for the CDR3: TGTGCCAGCAGTTTAGGTCCTGGGACTAGCGACTACGAGCAGTACTTC.

The sample holds a few counts of this clonotype. V is TRBV15 and J is TRBJ2-5; D not resolved. V lost 0 bases and J 11 bases, leaving 13 bases between the germline ends. Per the germline V gene, CDR1 is LNHNV and CDR2 is YYDKDF (reference sequence). The CDR3 spans 13 residues. For the CDR3, the DNA is TGTGCCACCAGCAGAGATTTAGTTGATGAACAGTACTTC. Translating it yields CATSRDLVDEQYF.

Many counts were recorded for this clonotype. V is TRBV12-3 or TRBV12-4 and J is TRBJ1-4; D remains ambiguous. Between the trimmed V and J ends, which lost 2 bases and 5 bases, there was a span of 6 bases. This CDR3 is 13 amino acids long. CDR3 in amino acids: CASSLRRNEKLFF. The CDR3 DNA follows: TGTGCCAGCAGTTTAAGGCGGAATGAAAAACTGTTTTTT.

This clonotype has more than one count but fewer than ten. V gene TRBV7-9 combines with J gene TRBJ2-3, with no clear D. Trimming cost V 5 bases and J 5 bases, with 8 bases left between them. The CDR3 is 12 amino acids. The V gene's germline CDR1 is SEHNR and CDR2 FQNEAQ (reference sequence). CDR3 sequence reads: CASSPEVDTQYF. CDR3 nucleotides: TGTGCCAGCAGCCCAGAGGTAGATACGCAGTATTTT.

This clonotype was detected many times. The chain combines TRBV20-1 with TRBJ1-5, with D unresolved. The V end lost 3 bases, the J end lost 5 bases, and 8 bases lay between the germline ends. CDR1 is DFQATT and CDR2 is SNEGSKA in the germline V gene (reference sequence). The CDR3 consists of 12 residues. CDR3 bases: TGCAGTGCTAGCGGCAGCCATCAGCCCCAGCATTTT. Translating it yields CSASGSHQPQHF.

This clonotype was observed a handful of times. V usage is TRBV27 and J usage is TRBJ2-7; 7 nucleotides line up with TRBD2. Trimming cost V 4 bases and J 2 bases; bases outside gene matches: 8. The CDR3 runs to 15 residues. Germline V gene lookup returns CDR1 MNHEY and CDR2 SMNVEV (reference sequence). DNA for the CDR3: TGTGCCAGCAGTTGGGGGGGATCCCCTACCTACGAGCAGTACTTC. Amino acid sequence: CASSWGGSPTYEQYF.

The table lists this clonotype with a few counts. V gene TRBV4-1 combines with J gene TRBJ1-2, with D possibly matching TRBD1 (5 bases). The CDR3 is 15 residues long. Trimming stripped 0 bases from V and 4 bases from J, with 12 bases between. Germline lookup yields CDR1 MGHRA and CDR2 YSYEKL. CDR3 coding DNA: TGCGCCAGCAGCCAAGATCTGTGGGGGTTCTATGGCTACACCTTC. Translation gives CASSQDLWGFYGYTF.

The rearrangement uses TRBV11-2 and TRBJ2-1, with D perhaps matching TRBD1 (6 bases). V was cut by 5 bases and J by 1 base, with 12 bases left in between. This CDR3 contains 15 residues. CDR1 is SGHAT, CDR2 FQNNGV, per germline. CDR3 residues: CASSDRQESYNEQFF. The CDR3 DNA sequence: TGTGCCAGCAGCGACCGACAGGAGTCCTACAATGAGCAGTTCTTC.